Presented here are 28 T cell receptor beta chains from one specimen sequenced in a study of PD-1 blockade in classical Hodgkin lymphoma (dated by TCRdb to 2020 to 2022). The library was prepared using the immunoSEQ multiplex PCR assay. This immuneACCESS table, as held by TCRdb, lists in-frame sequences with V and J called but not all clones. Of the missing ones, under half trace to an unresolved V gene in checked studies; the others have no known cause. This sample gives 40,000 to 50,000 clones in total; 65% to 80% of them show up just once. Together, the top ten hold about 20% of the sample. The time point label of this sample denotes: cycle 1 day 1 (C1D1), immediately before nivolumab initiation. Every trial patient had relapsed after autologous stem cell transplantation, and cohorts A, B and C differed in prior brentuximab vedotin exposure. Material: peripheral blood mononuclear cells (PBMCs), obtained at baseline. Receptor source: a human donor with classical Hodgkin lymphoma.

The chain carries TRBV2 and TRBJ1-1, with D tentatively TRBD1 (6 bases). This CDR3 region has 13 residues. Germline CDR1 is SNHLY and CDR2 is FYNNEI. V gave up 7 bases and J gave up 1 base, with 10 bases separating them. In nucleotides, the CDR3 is TGTGCCAGCAACAGGGTTGAGAACACTGAAGCTTTCTTT. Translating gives CASNRVENTEAFF.

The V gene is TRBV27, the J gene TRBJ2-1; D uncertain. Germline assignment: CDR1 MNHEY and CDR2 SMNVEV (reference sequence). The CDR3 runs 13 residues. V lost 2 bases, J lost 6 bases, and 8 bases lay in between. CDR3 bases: TGTGCCAGCAGTTTACCAGGTCGCAATGAGCAGTTCTTC. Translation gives CASSLPGRNEQFF.

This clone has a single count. CDR3 coding DNA: TGTGCCAGCGTGACCCAGGCCAACACTGAAGCTTTCTTT. It codes for CASVTQANTEAFF. This chain uses TRBV6-5 with TRBJ1-1; D unclear. Germline assignment: CDR1 MNHEY and CDR2 SVGAGI. CDR3 length: 13 amino acids. Trimming took 8 bases from V and 2 from J, leaving 12 bases between them.

CDR3 nucleotide sequence: TGCAGCGTTGAACCCCTCCAGCGGGGGGATTCTAGCACAGATACGCAGTATTTT. It is translated as CSVEPLQRGDSSTDTQYF. J is TRBJ2-3 and V is TRBV29-1, with TRBD2 matching 9 bases. The CDR3 loop spans 18 amino acids. Germline V gene lookup returns CDR1 SQVTM and CDR2 ANQGSEA. Trimming removed 2 bases from V and 0 bases from J; junction bases left unmatched: 12.

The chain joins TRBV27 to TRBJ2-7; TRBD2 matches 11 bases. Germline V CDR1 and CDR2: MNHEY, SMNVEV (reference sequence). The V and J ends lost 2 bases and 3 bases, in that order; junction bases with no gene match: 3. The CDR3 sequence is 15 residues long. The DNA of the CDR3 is TGTGCCAGCAGTTTAGTCACTAGCGGGGGCTACGAGCAGTACTTC. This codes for CASSLVTSGGYEQYF.

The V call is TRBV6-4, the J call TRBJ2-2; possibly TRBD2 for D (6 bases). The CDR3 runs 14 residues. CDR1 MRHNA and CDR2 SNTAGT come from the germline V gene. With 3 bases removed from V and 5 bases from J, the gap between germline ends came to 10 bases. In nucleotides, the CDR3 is TGTGCCAGCAGTGATACTAGCAGAACCGGGGAGCTGTTTTTT. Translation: CASSDTSRTGELFF.

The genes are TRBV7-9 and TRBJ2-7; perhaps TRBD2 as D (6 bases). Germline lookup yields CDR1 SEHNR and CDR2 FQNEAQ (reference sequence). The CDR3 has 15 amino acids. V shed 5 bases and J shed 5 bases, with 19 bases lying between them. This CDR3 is CASSRGGGNRNEQYF. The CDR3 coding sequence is TGTGCCAGCAGCCGGGGTGGGGGGAATCGGAACGAGCAGTACTTC.

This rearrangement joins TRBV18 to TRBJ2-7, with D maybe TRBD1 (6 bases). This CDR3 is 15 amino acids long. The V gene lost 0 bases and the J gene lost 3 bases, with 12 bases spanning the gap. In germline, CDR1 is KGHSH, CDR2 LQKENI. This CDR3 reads CASSPPGHINYEQYF. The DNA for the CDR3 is TGTGCCAGCTCACCACCGGGACACATAAACTACGAGCAGTACTTC.

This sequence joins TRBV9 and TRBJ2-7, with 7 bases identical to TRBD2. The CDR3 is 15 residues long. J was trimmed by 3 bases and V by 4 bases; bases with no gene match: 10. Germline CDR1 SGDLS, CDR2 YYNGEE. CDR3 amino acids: CASSPRDGGSYEQYF. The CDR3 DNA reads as TGTGCCAGCAGCCCCCGGGACGGCGGGAGCTACGAGCAGTACTTC. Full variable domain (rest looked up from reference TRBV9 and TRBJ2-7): DSGVTQTPKHLITATGQRVTLRCSPRSGDLSVYWYQQSLDQGLQFLIQYYNGEERAKGNILERFSAQQFPDLHSELNLSSLELGDSALYFCASSPRDGGSYEQYFGPGTRLTVT.

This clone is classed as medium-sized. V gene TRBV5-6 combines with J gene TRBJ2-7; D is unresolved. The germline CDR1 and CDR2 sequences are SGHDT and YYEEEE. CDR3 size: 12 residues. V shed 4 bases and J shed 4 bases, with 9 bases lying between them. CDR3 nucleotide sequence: TGTGCCAGCAGCCCTGGGTCGTACGAGCAGTACTTC. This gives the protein CASSPGSYEQYF.

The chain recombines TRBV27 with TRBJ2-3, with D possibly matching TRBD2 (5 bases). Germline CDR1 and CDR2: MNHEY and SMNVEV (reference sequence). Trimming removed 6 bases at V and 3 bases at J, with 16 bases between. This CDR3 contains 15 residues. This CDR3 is CASSWAETGTDTQYF. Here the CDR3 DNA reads TGTGCCAGCAGCTGGGCAGAGACGGGGACAGATACGCAGTATTTT.

Here the CDR3 DNA reads TGTGCCAGTAGTATAACCGCGGCAGGGGATGGCTACACCTTC. It yields the protein CASSITAAGDGYTF. The rearrangement uses TRBV19 and TRBJ1-2, with D tentatively TRBD1 (6 bases). The V end lost 2 bases, the J end lost 6 bases, and 13 bases lay between the germline ends. The CDR3 loop spans 14 amino acids. Per germline, CDR1 LNHDA and CDR2 SQIVND (reference sequence). Variable domain in full (rest from reference TRBV19 and TRBJ1-2): DGGITQSPKYLFRKEGQNVTLSCEQNLNHDAMYWYRQDPGQGLRLIYYSQIVNDFQKGDIAEGYSVSREKKESFPLTVTSAQKNPTAFYLCASSITAAGDGYTFGSGTRLTVV.

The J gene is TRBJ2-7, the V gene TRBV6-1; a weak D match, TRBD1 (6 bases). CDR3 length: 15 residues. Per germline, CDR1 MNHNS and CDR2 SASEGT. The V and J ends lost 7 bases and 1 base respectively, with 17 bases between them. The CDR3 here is CASNGQLGVSYEQYF. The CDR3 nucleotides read TGTGCCAGCAACGGACAGTTAGGGGTGTCCTACGAGCAGTACTTC.

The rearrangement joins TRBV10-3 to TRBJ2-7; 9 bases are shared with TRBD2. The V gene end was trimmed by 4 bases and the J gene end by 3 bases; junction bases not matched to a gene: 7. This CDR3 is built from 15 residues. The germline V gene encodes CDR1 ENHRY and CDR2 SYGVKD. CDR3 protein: CAISVSTSGDYEQYF. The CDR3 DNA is TGTGCCATCAGTGTTTCGACTAGCGGCGACTACGAGCAGTACTTC.

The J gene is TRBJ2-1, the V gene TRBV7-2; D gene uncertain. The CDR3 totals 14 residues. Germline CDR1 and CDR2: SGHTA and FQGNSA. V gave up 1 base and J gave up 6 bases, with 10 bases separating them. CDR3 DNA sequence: TGTGCCAGCAGCTTAGGTCGGGCTCTCAATGAGCAGTTCTTC. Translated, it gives CASSLGRALNEQFF.

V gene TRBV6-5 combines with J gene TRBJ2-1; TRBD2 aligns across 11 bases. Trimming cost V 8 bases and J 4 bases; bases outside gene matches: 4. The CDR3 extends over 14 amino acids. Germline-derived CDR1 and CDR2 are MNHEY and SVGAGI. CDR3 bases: TGTGCCAGCCAGGGACTAGCGGTTTACAATGAGCAGTTCTTC. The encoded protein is CASQGLAVYNEQFF.

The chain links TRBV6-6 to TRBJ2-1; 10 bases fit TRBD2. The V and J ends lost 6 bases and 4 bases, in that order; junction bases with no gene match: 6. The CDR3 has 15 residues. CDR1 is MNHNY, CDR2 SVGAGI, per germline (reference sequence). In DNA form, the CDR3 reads TGTGCCAGCAGACCTAGCGGGAGAAAGTACAATGAGCAGTTCTTC. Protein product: CASRPSGRKYNEQFF.

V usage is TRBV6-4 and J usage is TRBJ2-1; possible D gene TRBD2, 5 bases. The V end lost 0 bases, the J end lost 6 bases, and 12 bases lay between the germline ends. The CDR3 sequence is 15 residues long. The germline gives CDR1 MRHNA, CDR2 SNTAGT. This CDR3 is CASSDSRGFGNEQFF. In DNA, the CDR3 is TGTGCCAGCAGTGACTCGCGAGGGTTTGGCAATGAGCAGTTCTTC.

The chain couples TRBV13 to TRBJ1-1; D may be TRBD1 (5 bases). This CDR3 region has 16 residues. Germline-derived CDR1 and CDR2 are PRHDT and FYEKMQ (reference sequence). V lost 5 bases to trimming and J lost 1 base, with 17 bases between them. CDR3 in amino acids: CASSQRKKDRNTEAFF. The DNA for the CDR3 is TGTGCCAGCAGCCAACGGAAGAAAGACAGGAACACTGAAGCTTTCTTT.

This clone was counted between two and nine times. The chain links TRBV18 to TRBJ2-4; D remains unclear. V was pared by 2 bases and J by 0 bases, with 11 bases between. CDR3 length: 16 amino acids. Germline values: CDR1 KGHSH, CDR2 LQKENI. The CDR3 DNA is TGTGCCAGCTCACCAATCTCTGGGGTAGCCAAAAACATTCAGTACTTC. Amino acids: CASSPISGVAKNIQYF.

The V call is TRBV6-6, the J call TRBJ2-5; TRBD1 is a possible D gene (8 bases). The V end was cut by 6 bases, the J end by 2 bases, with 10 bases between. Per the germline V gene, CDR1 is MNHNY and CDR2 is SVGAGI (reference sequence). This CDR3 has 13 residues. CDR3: CASRQGGQETQYF. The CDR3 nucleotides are TGTGCCAGCAGACAGGGGGGGCAAGAGACCCAGTACTTC.

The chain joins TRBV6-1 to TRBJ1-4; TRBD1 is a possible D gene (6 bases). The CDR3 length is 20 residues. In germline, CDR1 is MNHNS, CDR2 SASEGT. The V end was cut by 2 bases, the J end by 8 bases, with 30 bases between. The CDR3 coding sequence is TGTGCCAGCAGTGAACGCCCCGTAGTAGGGGGTGAGGGGTTAAGGGAAAAACTGTTTTTT. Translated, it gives CASSERPVVGGEGLREKLFF.

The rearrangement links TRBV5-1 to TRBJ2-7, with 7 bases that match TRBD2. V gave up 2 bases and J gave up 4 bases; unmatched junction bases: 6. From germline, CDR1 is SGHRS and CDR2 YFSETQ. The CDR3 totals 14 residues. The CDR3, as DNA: TGCGCCAGCAGCTTCGGGGGGTCCGCGTACGAGCAGTACTTC. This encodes CASSFGGSAYEQYF.

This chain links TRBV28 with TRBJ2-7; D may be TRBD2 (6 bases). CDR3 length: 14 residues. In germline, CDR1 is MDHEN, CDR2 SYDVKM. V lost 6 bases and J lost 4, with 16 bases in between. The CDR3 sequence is CASRRILATYEQYF. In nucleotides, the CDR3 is TGTGCCAGCAGGCGCATACTAGCCACATACGAGCAGTACTTC.

The CDR3: CASSPSVSPANTGELFF. In nucleotides, the CDR3 is TGCGCCAGCAGCCCCTCGGTGAGCCCGGCGAACACCGGGGAGCTGTTTTTT. The chain links TRBV4-3 to TRBJ2-2; D not certain. The CDR3 is made up of 17 amino acids. Germline V lookup: CDR1 LGHNA, CDR2 YSLEER. Trimming cost V 4 bases and J 0 bases, with 15 bases left between them.

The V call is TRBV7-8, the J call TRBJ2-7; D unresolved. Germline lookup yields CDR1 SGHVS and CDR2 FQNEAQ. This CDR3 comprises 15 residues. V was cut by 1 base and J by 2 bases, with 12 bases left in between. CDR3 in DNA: TGTGCCAGCAGCTTAGGGCGTCACCTAACCTACGAGCAGTACTTC. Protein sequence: CASSLGRHLTYEQYF.

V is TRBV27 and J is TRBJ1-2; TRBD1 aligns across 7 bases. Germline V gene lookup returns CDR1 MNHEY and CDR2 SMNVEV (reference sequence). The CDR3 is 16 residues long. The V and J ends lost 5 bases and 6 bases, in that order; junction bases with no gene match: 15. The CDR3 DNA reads TGTGCCAGCAGTATGACAAACCCCGGAACAGGGGATGGCTACACCTTC. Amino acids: CASSMTNPGTGDGYTF.

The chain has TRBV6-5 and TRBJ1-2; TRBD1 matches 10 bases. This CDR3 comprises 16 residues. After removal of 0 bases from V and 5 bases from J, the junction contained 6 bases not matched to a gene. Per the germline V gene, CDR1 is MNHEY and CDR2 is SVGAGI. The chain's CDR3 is CASSYSGGTGEYGYTF. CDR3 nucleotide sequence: TGTGCCAGCAGTTACTCTGGCGGGACAGGGGAGTATGGCTACACCTTC.